Below, 5 T cell receptor beta chains from the same sample are listed, as sequenced in a study of T cell responses to AZD1222 COVID-19 vaccine. Data came from immunoSEQ multiplex PCR; TCRdb stores just in-frame clones and leaves some out. The profile covers 150,000 to 200,000 clones, with about 93% appearing a single time and approximately 0.98% taken by the ten largest. This specimen consisted of peripheral blood, obtained 28 days after the second dose of the MenACWY control vaccine. The source is an adult who received the MenACWY meningococcal vaccine as a control.

V usage is TRBV11-3 and J usage is TRBJ2-3, with a weak D call TRBD2 (6 bases). CDR1 is SGHNT and CDR2 is YENEEA in the germline V gene. CDR3 length: 14 amino acids. Trimming removed 0 bases at V and 4 bases at J, with 8 bases between. In DNA form, the CDR3 reads TGTGCCAGCAGCTTAGAGGCGGGGTCAGATACGCAGTATTTT. This gives the protein CASSLEAGSDTQYF.

The genes are TRBV7-9 and TRBJ1-2, with D unclear. Germline CDR1 SEHNR, CDR2 FQNEAQ (reference sequence). The CDR3 totals 13 residues. The V end lost 2 bases, the J end lost 2 bases, and 6 bases lay between the germline ends. This CDR3 reads CASSLQPNYGYTF. CDR3 in DNA: TGTGCCAGCAGCTTACAGCCAAACTATGGCTACACCTTC. The variable domain in full, with the rest retrieved from reference TRBV7-9 and TRBJ1-2, is DTGVSQNPRHKITKRGQNVTFRCDPISEHNRLYWYRQTLGQGPEFLTYFQNEAQLEKSRLLSDRFSAERPKGSFSTLEIQRTEQGDSAMYLCASSLQPNYGYTFGSGTRLTVV.

This rearrangement joins TRBV19 to TRBJ2-1, with 7 positions matching TRBD2. The ends lost 4 bases at V and 7 bases at J; junction bases unmatched: 4. CDR1 and CDR2 from the germline V gene are LNHDA and SQIVND (reference sequence). The CDR3 extends over 13 amino acids. Written as DNA, the CDR3 is TGTGCCAGTAGTACCCTGGGAGGGAATGAGCAGTTCTTC. It encodes CASSTLGGNEQFF.

The chain employs TRBV30 and TRBJ2-7, with 9 positions matching TRBD2. The CDR3 covers 14 residues. V shed 2 bases, J shed 7 bases, and the junction held 9 bases outside the gene matches. Germline V gene lookup returns CDR1 GTSNPN and CDR2 SVGIG (reference sequence). The CDR3 sequence is CAWSWGSGGEEQYF. The CDR3, as DNA: TGTGCCTGGAGTTGGGGTAGCGGGGGTGAGGAGCAGTACTTC.

This clone has a single count. The CDR3 DNA is TGTGCCAGCAGCTTTAAGGGGCGCGAGACCGGGGAGCTGTTTTTT. Its protein product is CASSFKGRETGELFF. The chain joins TRBV7-2 to TRBJ2-2; D may be TRBD1 (5 bases). Looked up from germline, CDR1 is SGHTA and CDR2 is FQGNSA. V gave up 3 bases and J gave up 5 bases, with 13 bases separating them. The CDR3 sequence is 15 residues long.